Each of the 9 T cell receptor beta chains below was sequenced from the same sample in a study of blood T cell repertoires in COVID-19. Assay used: immunoSEQ multiplex PCR; TCRdb lists only in-frame clones, some missing. The repertoire holds 200,000 to 250,000 clones, about four fifths seen once, with around 8.9% in the top ten. Material: peripheral blood. These receptors were taken from a man aged 80 or over with acute or convalescent COVID-19.

This clone is a singleton in its sample. This sequence joins TRBV7-9 and TRBJ1-4, with 9 bases matching TRBD1. Germline V gives CDR1 SEHNR, CDR2 FQNEAQ (reference sequence). With V trimmed by 2 bases and J by 10 bases, 5 bases remained unmatched. The CDR3 has 14 residues. CDR3 nucleotides: TGTGCCAGCAGCTTACGACAGGGGGGAGGAAAACTGTTTTTT. Its protein product is CASSLRQGGGKLFF.

This clone was seen just once. V gene TRBV18 combines with J gene TRBJ2-3; D perhaps matches TRBD1 (6 bases). Looked up from germline, CDR1 is KGHSH and CDR2 is LQKENI. V lost 2 bases and J 1 base, leaving 10 bases between the germline ends. The CDR3 has 15 amino acids. CDR3 sequence: CASSPTQGRTDTQYF. The CDR3 DNA sequence: TGTGCCAGCTCACCAACACAGGGCCGCACAGATACGCAGTATTTT. Combining the CDR3 with reference TRBV18 and TRBJ2-3 gives the whole variable domain NAGVMQNPRHLVRRRGQEARLRCSPMKGHSHVYWYRQLPEEGLKFMVYLQKENIIDESGMPKERFSAEFPKEGPSILRIQQVVRGDSAAYFCASSPTQGRTDTQYFGPGTRLTVL.

The rearrangement joins TRBV27 to TRBJ2-3; no clear D. V shed 4 bases and J shed 6 bases, with 8 bases lying between them. Germline-derived CDR1 and CDR2 are MNHEY and SMNVEV (reference sequence). CDR3 size: 12 residues. Here the CDR3 reads CASSSTQDTQYF. In DNA, the CDR3 is TGTGCCAGCAGTTCCACCCAGGATACGCAGTATTTT.

This chain uses TRBV18 with TRBJ2-2; TRBD1 matches 7 bases. From germline, CDR1 is KGHSH and CDR2 LQKENI. V gave up 5 bases and J gave up 1 base; unmatched junction bases: 1. There are 14 residues in the CDR3. The CDR3: CASSRTGNTGELFF. CDR3 sequence (DNA): TGTGCCAGCTCAAGGACAGGGAACACCGGGGAGCTGTTTTTT.

This clone was seen just once. The chain links TRBV5-4 to TRBJ2-1, with 8 bases that match TRBD1. Germline lookup yields CDR1 SGHNT and CDR2 YYREEE (reference sequence). The V and J ends lost 4 bases and 1 base, in that order; junction bases with no gene match: 4. The CDR3 extends over 15 amino acids. The CDR3 sequence: CASSPRDRSYNEQFF. DNA of the CDR3: TGTGCCAGCAGCCCCCGGGACAGGTCCTACAATGAGCAGTTCTTC.

The chain joins TRBV29-1 to TRBJ2-3; no definite D call. Trimming removed 0 bases from V and 5 bases from J, with 15 bases in between. The germline gives CDR1 SQVTM, CDR2 ANQGSEA. The CDR3 length is 15 residues. The CDR3 coding sequence is TGCAGCGTTGAAGATCGCGGCGGCCGCGGAGATACGCAGTATTTT. It specifies CSVEDRGGRGDTQYF.

The rearrangement links TRBV7-2 to TRBJ1-2; possibly TRBD1 for D (6 bases). Trimming stripped 4 bases from V and 5 bases from J, with 11 bases between. The CDR3 covers 13 residues. Germline-derived CDR1 and CDR2 are SGHTA and FQGNSA. The chain's CDR3 is CASSSQTGYGYTF. The CDR3 coding sequence is TGTGCCAGCAGCTCACAAACAGGGTATGGCTACACCTTC.

The chain carries TRBV7-8 and TRBJ2-1; 13 nucleotides line up with TRBD2. The CDR3 runs to 15 residues. Germline values: CDR1 SGHVS, CDR2 FQNEAQ. Losses at the gene ends were 4 bases for V and 8 bases for J; bases not matched to a gene: 5. CDR3 bases: TGTGCCAGCAGCTCCACTAGCGGGAGGGCCGATGAGCAGTTCTTC. Amino acid sequence: CASSSTSGRADEQFF.

The CDR3 DNA reads TGTGCCAGCAGCCGACAGGGGGGCAATCAGCCCCAGCATTTT. This sequence encodes CASSRQGGNQPQHF. The chain joins TRBV3-1 (or the pseudogene TRBV3-2) to TRBJ1-5, with 9 bases fitting TRBD1. The ends lost 4 bases at V and 2 bases at J; junction bases unmatched: 0. Per germline, CDR1 LGHDT and CDR2 YNNKEL (reference sequence). The CDR3 totals 14 residues.